The T cell receptor beta chain under discussion was sequenced for a study of technical replicates of blood from a handful of donors. Clones were read by immunoSEQ multiplex PCR, and TCRdb kept only the in-frame ones, dropping some. Among roughly 100,000 clones listed, roughly 95% were seen once. The receptor was derived from a human donor in good health. Specimen: T cells isolated from PBMCs.

The CDR3: CASSWTTPNTGELFF. CDR3 DNA sequence: TGCGCCAGCAGCTGGACTACACCGAACACCGGGGAGCTGTTTTTT. The gene calls are TRBV5-1 and TRBJ2-2; possible D gene TRBD2, 6 bases. This CDR3 comprises 15 residues. V gave up 3 bases and J gave up 0 bases, with 9 bases separating them. Germline-derived CDR1 and CDR2 are SGHRS and YFSETQ.